Listed below are T cell receptor beta chains from one sample, sequenced in a study of technical replicates of blood from several donors. Sequenced by immunoSEQ multiplex PCR; TCRdb stores in-frame clones only, minus some. The sample has 85,000 or so clones, around 94% seen once; the top ten hold under 0.3%. Sequencing was carried out using T cells isolated from PBMCs. The receptors come from a human donor in good health. CDR3s include the opening cysteine and the closing phenylalanine or tryptophan. Each record gives: V gene, CDR3 protein.

V gene: TRBV6-5
CDR3 protein: CASSYSGGTNEKLFF

V gene: TRBV27
CDR3 protein: CASSRTTGDKETQYF

V gene: TRBV27
CDR3 protein: CASSSIPDRVQETQYF

V gene: TRBV5-1
CDR3 protein: CASSLASGGARADTQYF

V gene: TRBV29-1
CDR3 protein: CSVVGGSTDTQYF

V gene: TRBV13
CDR3 protein: CASSSFRWGQGDNYGYTF

V gene: TRBV6-5
CDR3 protein: CASRDRGRGYTF

V gene: TRBV7-2
CDR3 protein: CASSTYRQEKQYF

V gene: TRBV5-5
CDR3 protein: CASSLGGQVSSYEQYF

V gene: TRBV5-8
CDR3 protein: CASSLGRGPRDTEAFF

V gene: TRBV2
CDR3 protein: CASSEAGGLFF

V gene: TRBV5-1
CDR3 protein: CASSLLAGGGYNEQFF

V gene: TRBV5-1
CDR3 protein: CASSLEPGYQAQHF

V gene: TRBV11-3
CDR3 protein: CASSSVGNEQFF

V gene: TRBV4-2
CDR3 protein: CASSQGYQEGTGELFF

V gene: TRBV29-1
CDR3 protein: CSVRATGSYEQYF

V gene: TRBV4-2
CDR3 protein: CASSQFRRTGRTDTQYF

V gene: TRBV28
CDR3 protein: CASSLDRVEQYF

V gene: TRBV19
CDR3 protein: CASSKTSGVGGELFF

V gene: TRBV19
CDR3 protein: CASSIGDRGPGYGYTF

V gene: TRBV5-1
CDR3 protein: CASGATPTGVPFPGGYTF

V gene: TRBV5-1
CDR3 protein: CASSLAGGQGRYEQYF

V gene: TRBV2
CDR3 protein: CASSEAFSPLHF

V gene: TRBV12-1
CDR3 protein: CARRQDDYGYTF